These T cell receptor beta chains were read from a single sample in a study of control samples from healthy donors and cancer patients. Libraries were prepared by immunoSEQ multiplex PCR; TCRdb keeps only in-frame clonotypes and omits some of them. The sample lists under 150,000 clones, 89% occurring once. The material sequenced was blood. The receptors stem from a man aged 25 to 40 in good health. CDR3s include the opening cysteine and the closing phenylalanine or tryptophan. A D gene is named only where the DNA matches it firmly. Clone size, where shown, is once, few, many, or a class for clones that have expanded.

TRBV25-1	14	TRBJ2-1	NA	few	TGTGCCAGCAGTGAATCAGACCCGTTGAGTGAGCAGTTCTTC	CASSESDPLSEQFF
TRBV5-7	14	TRBJ2-7	NA	NA	TGTGCCAGCAGCTTTAGGGAGGTGACCTACGAGCAGTACTTC	CASSFREVTYEQYF
TRBV4-1	16	TRBJ2-7	TRBD1	once	TGCGCCAGCAGCCAAGATCCAGGGGGCTCCTTCTACGAGCAGTACTTC	CASSQDPGGSFYEQYF
TRBV9	17	TRBJ2-2	TRBD2	NA	TGTGCCAGCAGCGCCACTAGCGGGGGTTGGAACACCGGGGAGCTGTTTTTT	CASSATSGGWNTGELFF
TRBV5-4	18	TRBJ2-3	NA	NA	TGTGCCAGCAGCTTGTTGAGCGCCAGGGGAAGGCACACAGATACGCAGTATTTT	CASSLLSARGRHTDTQYF
TRBV27	16	TRBJ1-2	TRBD1	once	TGTGCCAGCAGTCTAGGCAACCGGGACAGGGGGCATGGCTACACCTTC	CASSLGNRDRGHGYTF
TRBV7-2	15	TRBJ1-2	TRBD1	once	TGTGCCAGCAGCTTGGGACAGGCCCTCTCCTATGGCTACACCTTC	CASSLGQALSYGYTF
TRBV5-8	15	TRBJ1-5	NA	NA	TGTGCCAGCAGCTTGGTTTGGAGAACTACTCAGCCCCAGCATTTT	CASSLVWRTTQPQHF
TRBV10-3	12	TRBJ2-1	NA	once	TGTGCCATCAGTGGGCTTTTGAATGAGCAGTTCTTC	CAISGLLNEQFF
TRBV5-4	16	TRBJ1-2	TRBD1	NA	TGTGCCAGCAGCTTGGCGGGGACAGGGGATCGGTATGGCTACACCTTC	CASSLAGTGDRYGYTF
TRBV18	13	TRBJ2-5	NA	once	TGTGCCAGCTCATTGGGACTCGAGGAGACCCAGTACTTC	CASSLGLEETQYF
TRBV5-1	14	TRBJ2-1	NA	NA	TGCGCCAGCAGCTTGTCGCCATCCGAGGAGGAGCAGTTCTTC	CASSLSPSEEEQFF
TRBV6-5	12	TRBJ2-7	NA	once	TGTGCCAGCACCGTTAGCTCCTACGAGCAGTACTTC	CASTVSSYEQYF
TRBV5-1	13	TRBJ2-5	NA	few	TGCGCCAGCAGCCGGACGAGCGAGGAGACCCAGTACTTC	CASSRTSEETQYF
TRBV6-2/TRBV6-3	15	TRBJ2-3	TRBD2	NA	TGTGCCAGCAGTCCACCTCTAGCGGGAGTAAATACGCAGTATTTT	CASSPPLAGVNTQYF
TRBV30	13	TRBJ1-5	NA	once	TGTGCCTGGAGTGTCTCGTGGGATCAGCCCCAGCATTTT	CAWSVSWDQPQHF
TRBV4-3	19	TRBJ1-5	NA	NA	TGCGCCAGCAGCCAAGAACCGGGGGTTAGTAGGGGAAGCAATCAGCCCCAGCATTTT	CASSQEPGVSRGSNQPQHF
TRBV5-1	13	TRBJ2-5	TRBD2	NA	TGCGCCAGCAGCGGCGGGCCTCGGGAGGCCCAGTACTTC	CASSGGPREAQYF
TRBV9	15	TRBJ1-1	NA	NA	TGTGCCAGCAGCGTAGCCCCCCGGGGGGACACTGAAGCTTTCTTT	CASSVAPRGDTEAFF
TRBV6-2/TRBV6-3	15	TRBJ2-5	TRBD1	NA	TGTGCCAGCAGGCCTGGGACAGGGGGTCGAGAGACCCAGTACTTC	CASRPGTGGRETQYF
TRBV12-5	15	TRBJ1-4	TRBD1	NA	TGTGCTAGTGGTCAAGGACAGGGGACCAATGAAAAACTGTTTTTT	CASGQGQGTNEKLFF
TRBV29-1	13	TRBJ1-3	NA	NA	TGCAGCGTTGAATCGACAGCCGGAAACACCATATATTTT	CSVESTAGNTIYF
TRBV28	11	TRBJ2-1	TRBD2	NA	TGTGCCAGCAGTCTAGCGGGACTGCAGTTCTTC	CASSLAGLQFF
TRBV24-1	15	TRBJ2-7	NA	NA	TGTGCCACCAGTGATACCGGGACGGACTCCTACGAGCAGTACTTC	CATSDTGTDSYEQYF
TRBV6-4	15	TRBJ1-2	NA	NA	TGTGCCAGCAGTGACTCGCCAGGAGAACCCTATGGCTACACCTTC	CASSDSPGEPYGYTF
TRBV7-9	17	TRBJ1-5	TRBD1	NA	TGTGCCAGCAGCTTAGGGATCGGCGGGACAGGGCGTCAGCCCCAGCATTTT	CASSLGIGGTGRQPQHF
TRBV18	13	TRBJ2-7	NA	NA	TGTGCCAGCTCATTTCGGGAGATGGGCGAGCAGTACTTC	CASSFREMGEQYF
TRBV24-1	15	TRBJ2-7	NA	NA	TGTGCCACCAGTGATAGTTTCGGCAAAACCTACGAGCAGTACTTC	CATSDSFGKTYEQYF
TRBV7-8	13	TRBJ1-2	NA	NA	TGTGCCAGCAGAAGCCGGGAGGGAACCGGCTACACCTTC	CASRSREGTGYTF
TRBV11-2	13	TRBJ1-2	NA	NA	TGTGCCAGCAGCTTACAAGCTAACTATGGCTACACCTTC	CASSLQANYGYTF